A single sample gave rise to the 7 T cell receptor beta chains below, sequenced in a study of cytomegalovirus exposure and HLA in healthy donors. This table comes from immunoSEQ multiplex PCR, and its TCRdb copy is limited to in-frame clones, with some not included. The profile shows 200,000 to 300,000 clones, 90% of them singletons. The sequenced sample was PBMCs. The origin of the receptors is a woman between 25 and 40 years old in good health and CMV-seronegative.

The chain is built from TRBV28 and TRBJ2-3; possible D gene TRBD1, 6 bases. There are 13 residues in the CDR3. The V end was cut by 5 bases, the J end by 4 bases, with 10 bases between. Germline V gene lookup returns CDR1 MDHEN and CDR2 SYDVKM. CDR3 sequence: CASSTGNPDTQYF. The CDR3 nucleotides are TGTGCCAGCAGTACAGGGAACCCAGATACGCAGTATTTT.

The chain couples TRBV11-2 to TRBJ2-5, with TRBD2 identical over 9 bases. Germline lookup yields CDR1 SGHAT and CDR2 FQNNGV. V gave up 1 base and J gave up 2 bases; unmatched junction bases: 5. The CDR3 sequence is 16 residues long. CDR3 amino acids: CASSLGASGDQETQYF. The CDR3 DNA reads TGTGCCAGCAGCTTAGGAGCTAGCGGGGATCAAGAGACCCAGTACTTC.

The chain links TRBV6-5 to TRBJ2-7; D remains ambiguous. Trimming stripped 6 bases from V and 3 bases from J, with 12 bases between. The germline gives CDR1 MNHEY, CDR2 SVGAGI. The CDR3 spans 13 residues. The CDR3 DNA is TGTGCCAGCAGCCAGGCGTCAGACTACGAGCAGTACTTC. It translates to CASSQASDYEQYF.

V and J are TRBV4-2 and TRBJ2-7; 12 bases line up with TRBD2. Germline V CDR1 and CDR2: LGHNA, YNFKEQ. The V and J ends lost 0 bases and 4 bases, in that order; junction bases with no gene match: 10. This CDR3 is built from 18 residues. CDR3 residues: CASSQEDSASGRVYEQYF. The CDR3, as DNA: TGTGCCAGCAGCCAAGAGGATAGTGCTAGCGGGAGGGTATACGAGCAGTACTTC.

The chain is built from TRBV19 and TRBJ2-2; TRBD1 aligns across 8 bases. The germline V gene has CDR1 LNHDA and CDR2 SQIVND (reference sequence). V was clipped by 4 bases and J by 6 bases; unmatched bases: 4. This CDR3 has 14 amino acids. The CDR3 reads CASSRTGKSGELFF. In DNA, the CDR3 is TGTGCCAGTAGTAGGACAGGGAAATCCGGGGAGCTGTTTTTT.

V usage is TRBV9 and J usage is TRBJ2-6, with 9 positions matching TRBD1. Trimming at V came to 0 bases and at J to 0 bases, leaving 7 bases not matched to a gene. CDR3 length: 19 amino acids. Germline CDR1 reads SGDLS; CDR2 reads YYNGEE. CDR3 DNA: TGTGCCAGCAGCGTAGACCTACAGGGGGCCAGCTCTGGGGCCAACGTCCTGACTTTC. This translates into CASSVDLQGASSGANVLTF.

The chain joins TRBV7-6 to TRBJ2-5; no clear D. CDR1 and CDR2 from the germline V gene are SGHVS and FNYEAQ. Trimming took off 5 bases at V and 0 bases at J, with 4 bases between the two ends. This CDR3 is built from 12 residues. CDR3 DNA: TGTGCCAGCAGCCGGTACCAAGAGACCCAGTACTTC. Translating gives CASSRYQETQYF.